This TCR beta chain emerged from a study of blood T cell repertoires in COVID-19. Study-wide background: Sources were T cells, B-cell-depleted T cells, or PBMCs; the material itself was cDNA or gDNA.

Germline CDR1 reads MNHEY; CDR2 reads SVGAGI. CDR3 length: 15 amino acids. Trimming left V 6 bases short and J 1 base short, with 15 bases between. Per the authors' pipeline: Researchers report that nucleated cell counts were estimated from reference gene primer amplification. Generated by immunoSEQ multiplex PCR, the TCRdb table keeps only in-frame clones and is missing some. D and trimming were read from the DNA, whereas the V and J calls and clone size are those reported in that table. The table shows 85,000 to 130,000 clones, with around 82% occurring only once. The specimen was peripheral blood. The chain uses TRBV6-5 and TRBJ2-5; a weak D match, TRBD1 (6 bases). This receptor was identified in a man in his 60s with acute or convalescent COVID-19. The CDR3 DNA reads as TGTGCCAGCAGAAAAACCGGGACACTCCAAGAGACCCAGTACTTC. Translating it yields CASRKTGTLQETQYF.